Given below is one T cell receptor beta chain in context. The target of this receptor is not known. These data are taken from a study of CXCR3-negative and CXCR3-positive naive CD8 T cells (dated by TCRdb to about 2019). In the study overall: In total, approximately 130 million TRB reads were obtained, or roughly 1.5 +/- 0.3 million reads per library. The TRBV-TRBJ cluster analysis covered naive subsets from about 5 donors and memory cells from 3 donors. The diversity and physicochemical repertoire analyses included fewer than twelve donors pooled from two independent experiments. Study-wide findings and limitations: Naive CXCR3-negative and CXCR3-positive cells from the same donor showed similar TRBV-TRBJ usage, whereas memory cells showed distinct patterns. Freshly isolated PBMCs were used for most assays because CXCR3 expression partially decreased after cryopreservation. Both naive subsets had comparably high repertoire diversity, while memory CD8+ T cells had much lower repertoire diversity. Because surface CD5, which is linked to self-reactivity in mice, was comparable between the naive subsets, TCR interaction strength was also inferred from TRB CDR3 physicochemical properties. TRB CDR3s from CXCR3-positive naive cells showed higher hydrophobicity (lower Kidera factor 4), lower energy, and higher strength and volume indices than CXCR3-negative naive cells.

Each CD8+ T cell subset was flow-sorted in triplicate, with 250,000 to 350,000 cells per subset placed directly into RLT lysis buffer. To keep memory contaminants out, a stringent definition of naive CD8+ T cells was applied: CD45RO-CCR7+CD27+CD95-. Peripheral blood mononuclear cells were isolated from buffy coats using standard density gradient centrifugation. Naive CXCR3-negative and CXCR3-positive CD8+ T cells were flow-sorted on a FACSAria III. Total RNA was extracted from sorted cells with an RNeasy Mini Kit. Sequencing instrument: NextSeq 550. The Human TCR Profiling Kit (MiLaboratory) was used to make UMI-labeled 5' RACE TRB cDNA libraries. The full amount of extracted RNA was used for cDNA synthesis, and the full amount of resulting cDNA was used for PCR amplification. Libraries were prepared in parallel with an identical number of PCR cycles. On the authors' methods: With a requirement of at least two reads per UMI, MIGEC and MiXCR extracted about 50,000 +/- 10,000 unique UMI-labeled TRB cDNA molecules per library. On average, each library contained 40,000 +/- 10,000 functional in-frame TRB CDR3 nucleotide clonotypes without stop codons. After downsampling to 5000 UMI-labeled TRB molecules per sample, diversity metrics such as normalized Shannon-Wiener and Chao1 were calculated in VDJtools. VDJtools computed clonotype-size-weighted physicochemical properties of the central five CDR3 residues: interaction energy, strength, volume and Kidera factor 4. TCRdb reprocessed the reads, so every CDR3 protein sequence counts as one entry and DNA is not shown. The V and J calls come from TCRdb's annotation, not from the publication. This sample's table carries about 86,000 distinct CDR3 sequences. 0.75% to 0.95% of the sample rests with the top ten.

CDR1 and CDR2 (LGHDT, YNNKEL) derive from the germline V gene (reference sequence). The CDR3 runs 18 amino acids, cysteine and phenylalanine included. The record lacks a DNA sequence. The chain links TRBV3-1 with TRBJ2-7; the D gene TCRdb calls, TRBD2, cannot be checked with no DNA. The TCR was taken from a human donor in good health. Some clones in this sample may be carry-over from other donors' samples. The sample was naive CXCR3+ CD8+ T cells from blood. In the paper's terms, the cell subset or site label means: CD45RO-CCR7+CD27+CD95- naive CD8+ T cells expressing CXCR3 (TNR3+). The CDR3 region: CASSQEGLAAEIFYEQYF.